The present TCR beta chain was sequenced within a study of blood T cell repertoires in COVID-19. V was pared by 1 base and J by 9 bases, with 10 bases between. Germline loops: CDR1 GTSNPN, CDR2 SVGIG (reference sequence). The CDR3 is made up of 12 amino acids. The data were produced by immunoSEQ multiplex PCR, yet TCRdb's version contains in-frame clones alone and is incomplete. Of roughly 150,000 clones in the sample, approximately 90% were seen once. The material sequenced was peripheral blood. The chain joins TRBV30 to TRBJ2-1; a possible D gene is TRBD2 (5 bases). The receptor comes from a woman at least 80 years old with acute or convalescent COVID-19. The CDR3 nucleotides are TGTGCCTGGAGTGGGGCTGGGAGTGAGCAGTTCTTC. Residues: CAWSGAGSEQFF.